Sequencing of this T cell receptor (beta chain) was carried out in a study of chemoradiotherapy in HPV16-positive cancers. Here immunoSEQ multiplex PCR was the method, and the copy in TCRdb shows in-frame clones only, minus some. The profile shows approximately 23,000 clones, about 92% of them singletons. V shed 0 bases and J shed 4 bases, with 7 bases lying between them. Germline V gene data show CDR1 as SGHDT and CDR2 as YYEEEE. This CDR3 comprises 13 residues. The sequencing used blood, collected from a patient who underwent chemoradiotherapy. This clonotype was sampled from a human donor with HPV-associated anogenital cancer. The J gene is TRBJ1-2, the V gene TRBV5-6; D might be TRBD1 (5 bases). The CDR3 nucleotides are TGTGCCAGCAGCTTGGGACAGACCTATGGCTACACCTTC. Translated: CASSLGQTYGYTF.